This T cell receptor (beta chain) stems from a study of blood T cell repertoires in COVID-19. On the study more broadly: The cDNA or gDNA used as material had been derived from T cells, B-cell-depleted T cells, or PBMCs.

This clone was recorded once. Data came from immunoSEQ multiplex PCR; TCRdb stores just in-frame clones and leaves some out. Of fewer than 350,000 clones listed, around 90% are singletons. The sequencing sample was made of PBMCs or T cells enriched from blood (not recorded which). This receptor was identified in a young woman with acute COVID-19.

CDR3 sequence (DNA): TGTGCCAGCAGCCCCGGAGGGACAGGGGCGGTCAATGAGCAGTTCTTC. Translating gives CASSPGGTGAVNEQFF. V is TRBV11-1 and J is TRBJ2-1, with 10 bases matching TRBD1. The length of the CDR3 is 16 residues. V lost 5 bases to trimming and J lost 6 bases; unmatched junction nucleotides: 10. The germline V gene encodes CDR1 SGHAT and CDR2 FQDESV (reference sequence). The full variable domain, completed using reference TRBV11-1 and TRBJ2-1, is EAEVAQSPRYKITEKSQAVAFWCDPISGHATLYWYRQILGQGPELLVQFQDESVVDDSQLPKDRFSAERLKGVDSTLKIQPAELGDSAMYLCASSPGGTGAVNEQFFGPGTRLTVL.